This TCR beta chain was found in a study of tumor and adjacent non-tumor tissue in lung cancer (dated by TCRdb to 2017 to 2018). About the investigation overall: Of the cohort, over 9 patients had adenocarcinoma, 2 had squamous cell carcinoma and 1 had small cell lung cancer. Using bulk TCRbeta repertoires from some 16 lung cancer patients, the study set lung tumor tissue side by side with matched distant non-tumor lung tissue. A total of roughly 130,000,000 productive TCRbeta reads were generated by sequencing, corresponding to an average of around 4 million reads per sample. Among the 15 or so patients, ages ranged from roughly 31 to 76 years, around 10 were men and 5 were women, and disease was TNM stage I to III. TCRbeta CDR3 sequencing was performed on 25 to 30 paired specimens, with one tumor sample and one normal lung sample collected per patient.

RNA was isolated from bulk, unsorted tissue, and RNA quality was assessed with a NanoDrop ND-1000 and an Agilent 2100. All donors had newly diagnosed lung cancer, had not received prior chemotherapy, and were admitted for thoracic surgery in China between August and November 2014. Anyone who had undergone radiotherapy or chemotherapy before, or who had another cancer at the same time, was left out of the study. Surgical tissue pieces of roughly 1-2.2 cm3 were preserved in RNAlater solution and were kept at -80 degrees C until use. The CDR3 holds 10 amino acids from the cysteine to the phenylalanine. The retained sequence is limited to the CDR3, 30 bases, with the frame set at the first base. From the germline V gene (reference sequence), CDR1 is MNHNY and CDR2 is SVGAGI. A remark on this clonotype: The clone's antigen remains unknown. This may come from a read error, since a much larger clone is one base off.

The receptor library was made with multiplex PCR. The instrument was an Illumina HiSeq 2500. TCRbeta libraries were constructed through three rounds of nested PCR with primers (Table S4) according to protocols adapted from ARM-PCR. Before sequencing, PCR products of 200-500 bp were excised from the gel and purified with the QIAquick gel extraction kit. The published analysis was carried out like this. Reads were cleaned using Trimmomatic, were merged into complete CDR3 sequences using FLASH, and were assigned to V(D)J germline segments using MiTCR. VDJtools was used to compute clonal diversity as the inverse Simpson's index. In-frame sequences lacking a premature stop codon were counted as productive reads. The public reads were reanalyzed by TCRdb: fastp trimming at Q25, MiXCR alignment, in-frame beta chains only. Rows matching on CDR3 protein sequence are summarized as one entry with the most common DNA and genes. The V and J calls come from TCRdb's annotation, not from the publication. The sample yields over 110,000 distinct CDR3 sequences; around 61% were counted once. The ten largest clones capture around a sixth of the sample.

General findings and caveats noted by the study authors: Peripheral blood was not sequenced, so blood TCRbeta repertoires were not examined in the lung cancer patients of the study. Significantly higher TCR diversity (inverse Simpson) was observed in tumor tissue than in normal lung tissue (around 450 vs 150, P = 0.0075, Mann-Whitney U test). The sequencing platform is not named in the methods, and unique molecular identifiers are not mentioned. The top 100 clones accounted for a significantly larger cumulative portion of the repertoire in normal lung than in tumor tissue. Only about 16 patients were included in the cohort, and the need for larger samples and more detailed clinical data was noted by the authors. Younger patients had significantly higher TCR diversity, and higher tumor TCR diversity was associated with shorter overall and disease-free survival.

The sample taken for sequencing was lung tumor tissue. The chain is made from TRBV6-6 and TRBJ2-1; the D segment could be TRBD1, given 6 matching bases. The clonotype comes from a man between 60 and 75 years old with small cell lung cancer. The CDR3 amino acid sequence is: CASRTQGNLF. The nucleotides are TGTGCCAGCAGGACCCAGGGGAACCTCTTC.